This TCR beta chain appears in the sequencing data of a study of cytomegalovirus exposure and HLA in healthy donors. Clones were sequenced by immunoSEQ multiplex PCR, and TCRdb holds only the in-frame ones, with some missing. The sample consists of some 79,000 clones, approximately 94% of them appearing once. V lost 2 bases to trimming and J lost 1 base; unmatched junction nucleotides: 12. There are 20 residues in the CDR3. The germline V gene encodes CDR1 SGHVS and CDR2 FNYEAQ. The sequence derives from a woman aged 18 to 35 in good health and CMV-seropositive. The sequenced material came from PBMCs. The chain recombines TRBV7-6 with TRBJ2-6; TRBD1 matches at 9 bases. Written as DNA, the CDR3 is TGTGCCAGCAGCTTACGTTCGGCCGGGACAGGGTTATCTGGGGCCAACGTCCTGACTTTC. Its translation is CASSLRSAGTGLSGANVLTF.